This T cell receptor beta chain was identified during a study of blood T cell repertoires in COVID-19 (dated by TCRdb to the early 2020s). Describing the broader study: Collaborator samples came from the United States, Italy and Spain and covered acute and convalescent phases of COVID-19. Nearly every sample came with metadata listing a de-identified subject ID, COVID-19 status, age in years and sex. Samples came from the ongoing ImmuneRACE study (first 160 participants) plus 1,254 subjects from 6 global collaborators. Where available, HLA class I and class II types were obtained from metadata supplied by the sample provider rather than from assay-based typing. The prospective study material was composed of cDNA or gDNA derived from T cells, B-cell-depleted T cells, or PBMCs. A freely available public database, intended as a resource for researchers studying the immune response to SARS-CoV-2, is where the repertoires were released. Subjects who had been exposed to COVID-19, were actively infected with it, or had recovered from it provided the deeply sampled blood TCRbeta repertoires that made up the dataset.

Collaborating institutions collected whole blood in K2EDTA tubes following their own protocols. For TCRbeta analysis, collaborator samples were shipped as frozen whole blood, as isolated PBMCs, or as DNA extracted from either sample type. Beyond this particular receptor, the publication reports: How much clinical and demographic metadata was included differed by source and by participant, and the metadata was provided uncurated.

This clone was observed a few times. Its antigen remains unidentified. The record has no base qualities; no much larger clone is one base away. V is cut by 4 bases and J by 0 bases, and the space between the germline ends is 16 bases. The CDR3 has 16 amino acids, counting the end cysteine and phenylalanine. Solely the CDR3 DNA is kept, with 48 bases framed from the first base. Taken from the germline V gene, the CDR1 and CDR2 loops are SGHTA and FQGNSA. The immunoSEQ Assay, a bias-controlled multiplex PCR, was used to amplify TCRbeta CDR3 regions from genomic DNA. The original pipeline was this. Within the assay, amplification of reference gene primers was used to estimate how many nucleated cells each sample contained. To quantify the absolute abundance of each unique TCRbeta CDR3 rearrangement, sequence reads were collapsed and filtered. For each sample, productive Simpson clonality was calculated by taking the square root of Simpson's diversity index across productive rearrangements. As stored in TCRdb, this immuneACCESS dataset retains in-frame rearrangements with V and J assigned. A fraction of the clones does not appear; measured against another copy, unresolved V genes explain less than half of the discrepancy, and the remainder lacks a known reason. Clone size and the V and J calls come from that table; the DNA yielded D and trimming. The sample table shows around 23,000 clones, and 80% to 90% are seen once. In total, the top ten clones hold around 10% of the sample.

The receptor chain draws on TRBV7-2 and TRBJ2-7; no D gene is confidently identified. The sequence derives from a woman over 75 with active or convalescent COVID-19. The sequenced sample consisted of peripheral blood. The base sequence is TGTGCCAGCAGCTATAAAGTAGCCGCGCCCTCCTACGAGCAGTACTTC. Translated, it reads CASSYKVAAPSYEQYF. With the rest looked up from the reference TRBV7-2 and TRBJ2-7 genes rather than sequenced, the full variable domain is GAGVSQSPSNKVTEKGKDVELRCDPISGHTALYWYRQSLGQGLEFLIYFQGNSAPDKSGLPSDRFSAERTGGSVSTLTIQRTQQEDSAVYLCASSYKVAAPSYEQYFGPGTRLTVT.